A single sample is the source of the 20 T cell receptor beta chains below, sequenced in a study of breast tumors, draining lymph nodes, adjacent tissues. One entry per CDR3 protein results from TCRdb running MiXCR on the multiplex PCR reads. This table has 15,000 or so distinct CDR3 sequences, 45% to 60% appearing once. The specimen was tumor-adjacent breast tissue. These receptors all stem from a female donor with breast cancer. Some clones in this sample may be carry-over from other donors' samples.

The sample holds many counts of this clonotype. Just one base apart from a much larger clone, this may be a read error. V usage is TRBV20-1 and J usage is TRBJ2-1; weak D call: TRBD2 (6 bases). Germline CDR1 is DFQATT and CDR2 is SNEGSKA (reference sequence). This CDR3 comprises 11 residues. In nucleotides, the CDR3 is TGCAGTGCTACTACTAGCAATGAGCAGTCCTTC. Translated, it gives CSATTSNEQSF.

This clonotype was seen only a few times. Mismatch with germline at one junction end may stem from a read error. The genes are TRBV7-9 and TRBJ2-7, with a possible D match to TRBD1 (6 bases). The V gene's germline CDR1 is SEHNR and CDR2 FQNEAQ (reference sequence). This CDR3 spans 13 amino acids. CDR3 sequence reads: CASSFGGAGELYF. The CDR3 DNA follows: TGTGCCAGCAGCTTTGGGGGCGCCGGGGAGCTGTACTTC.

The chain couples TRBV20-1 to TRBJ1-6; D is uncertain. The germline V gene encodes CDR1 DFQATT and CDR2 SNEGSKA (reference sequence). V lost 6 bases to trimming and J lost 13 bases, with 19 bases between them. This CDR3 comprises 13 residues. DNA for the CDR3: TGCAGTGCCGCGGGGAACCTAAAATTCCCCCTCCACTTT. Protein: CSAAGNLKFPLHF.

By sample share, this clonotype is medium-sized. This rearrangement joins TRBV20-1 to TRBJ2-2; D call uncertain. Germline V CDR1 and CDR2: DFQATT, SNEGSKA (reference sequence). Trimming removed 3 bases at V and 9 bases at J, with 8 bases between. The CDR3 is 11 residues long. CDR3 protein: CSASPRRELFF. CDR3 nucleotides: TGCAGTGCTAGTCCCCGGCGGGAGCTGTTTTTT.

This clonotype was detected many times. The chain has TRBV6-2 or TRBV6-3 and TRBJ2-3, with 10 positions matching TRBD2. Germline CDR1 is MNHEY and CDR2 is SVGEGT. The junction had 2 bases not matched to a gene; V was cut back by 8 bases and J by 0 bases. This CDR3 spans 14 amino acids. CDR3 DNA: TGTGCCAGCGAGCGGGGGGGAAGCACAGATACGCAGTATTTT. The encoded protein is CASERGGSTDTQYF.

In the case of this clonotype: Relative to the germline gene, one junction end is altered; a read error may explain this. This chain links TRBV19 with TRBJ2-2; perhaps TRBD2 as D (7 bases). There are 19 residues in the CDR3. Per the germline V gene, CDR1 is LNHDA and CDR2 is SQIVND (reference sequence). The CDR3 DNA reads TGTGCCAGTAGCCTACGGGGGGCGAGGATATACGGTCACACCGGGGCGCTGTTTTTT. Amino acid sequence: CASSLRGARIYGHTGALFF.

A remark on this clonotype: A read error may be the cause here, since a much bigger clone is one base away. The V and J genes are TRBV7-8 and TRBJ1-3; a weak D match, TRBD1 (5 bases). The CDR3 length is 15 residues. Germline V lookup: CDR1 SGHVS, CDR2 FQNEAQ. As DNA, the CDR3 is TGTGCCAGCAGCTTTGCCAGGGACTCTGGAGACACCATATATTTT. This encodes CASSFARDSGDTIYF.

In this sample, this clonotype turned up many times. This rearrangement joins TRBV5-8 to TRBJ2-1; D might be TRBD1 (5 bases). Per germline, CDR1 SGHTS and CDR2 YDEGEE. The CDR3 has 16 residues. V gave up 1 base and J gave up 3 bases, with 14 bases separating them. CDR3 loop: CASSLSGSSNYNEQFF. In DNA form, the CDR3 reads TGTGCCAGCAGCTTGTCAGGGTCCTCTAACTACAATGAGCAGTTCTTC.

This clonotype was seen at least ten times. The genes are TRBV3-1 and TRBJ2-1; D is possibly TRBD2 (5 bases). The CDR3 loop spans 18 amino acids. Germline values: CDR1 LGHDT, CDR2 YNNKEL (reference sequence). With 0 bases removed from V and 0 bases from J, the gap between germline ends came to 15 bases. The CDR3: CASSQDSAAVSSYNEQFF. The CDR3 DNA follows: TGTGCCAGCAGCCAAGATTCGGCAGCGGTGAGCTCCTACAATGAGCAGTTCTTC.

This clonotype was observed at least ten times. The V and J genes are TRBV5-6 and TRBJ1-5, with TRBD1 matching over 11 bases. J gave up 4 bases and V 3 bases, and 6 bases lay outside the gene matches. CDR3 length: 16 amino acids. Germline V lookup: CDR1 SGHDT, CDR2 YYEEEE. The chain's CDR3 is CASSSGQGAINQPQHF. The CDR3 DNA is TGTGCCAGCAGCTCAGGACAGGGGGCAATTAATCAGCCCCAGCATTTT.

This clonotype has just a few counts. The chain links TRBV19 to TRBJ2-1; TRBD2 matches at 10 bases. The ends lost 5 bases at V and 9 bases at J; junction bases unmatched: 7. This CDR3 is 14 amino acids long. The germline gives CDR1 LNHDA, CDR2 SQIVND (reference sequence). The CDR3 loop reads CASSAGLALGEQFF. The CDR3 DNA follows: TGTGCCAGTAGTGCGGGACTAGCGTTAGGTGAGCAGTTCTTC.

In this sample, this clonotype turned up many times. V usage is TRBV5-1 and J usage is TRBJ2-1; D may be TRBD2 (6 bases). Germline values: CDR1 SGHRS, CDR2 YFSETQ. The germline V and J ends were trimmed by 2 bases and 0 bases, with 9 bases remaining between them. CDR3 length: 15 amino acids. CDR3 nucleotide sequence: TGCGCCAGCAGCTTCGGGAGTTACTCCTACAATGAGCAGTTCTTC. Its translation: CASSFGSYSYNEQFF.

J is TRBJ2-5 and V is TRBV7-9; TRBD2 aligns across 12 bases. V shed 5 bases and J 0 bases; nucleotides not matched to a gene: 4. Germline CDR1 and CDR2: SEHNR and FQNEAQ (reference sequence). The CDR3 contains 16 residues. DNA of the CDR3: TGTGCCAGCAGCGAGGGACTAGCGGGTAACCAAGAGACCCAGTACTTC. It is translated as CASSEGLAGNQETQYF. The full variable domain, its missing parts supplied by reference TRBV7-9 and TRBJ2-5, is DTGVSQNPRHKITKRGQNVTFRCDPISEHNRLYWYRQTLGQGPEFLTYFQNEAQLEKSRLLSDRFSAERPKGSFSTLEIQRTEQGDSAMYLCASSEGLAGNQETQYFGPGTRLLVL.

There are many counts of this clonotype. V usage is TRBV20-1 and J usage is TRBJ1-2; 7 bases match TRBD1. Per the germline V gene, CDR1 is DFQATT and CDR2 is SNEGSKA (reference sequence). The trim removed 6 bases at V and 7 bases at J, leaving 11 bases unmatched. This CDR3 region has 13 residues. DNA for the CDR3: TGCAGTGCCACCGGAGGGGGCCCGGGTGGCTACACCTTC. It encodes CSATGGGPGGYTF.

This clonotype showed up just once. V is TRBV19 and J is TRBJ1-2; D uncertain. Per the germline V gene, CDR1 is LNHDA and CDR2 is SQIVND (reference sequence). The V and J ends lost 7 bases and 6 bases respectively, with 24 bases between them. The CDR3 consists of 16 residues. The CDR3 DNA reads as TGTGCCAGTACGACATTCCTTCCGGGTCCTGAGGATGGCTACACCTTC. Translated, it gives CASTTFLPGPEDGYTF. The whole variable domain, filled in from reference TRBV19 and TRBJ1-2, reads DGGITQSPKYLFRKEGQNVTLSCEQNLNHDAMYWYRQDPGQGLRLIYYSQIVNDFQKGDIAEGYSVSREKKESFPLTVTSAQKNPTAFYLCASTTFLPGPEDGYTFGSGTRLTVV.

In DNA form, the CDR3 reads TGTGCCTGGAGCTTTACAGGGGCCCACAATGAGCAGTTCTTC. Translating gives CAWSFTGAHNEQFF. The chain recombines TRBV30 with TRBJ2-1, with 7 bases that match TRBD1. The germline gives CDR1 GTSNPN, CDR2 SVGIG (reference sequence). V lost 3 bases to trimming and J lost 5 bases; unmatched junction nucleotides: 7. The CDR3 has 14 residues.

This clonotype was detected ten times or more. The rearrangement joins TRBV6-2 or TRBV6-3 to TRBJ1-5, with a weak D call TRBD1 (5 bases). CDR1 MNHEY and CDR2 SVGEGT come from the germline V gene. Trimming took 6 bases from V and 5 from J, leaving 11 bases between them. The CDR3 is 13 amino acids. The CDR3 bases are TGTGCCAGCAGGCCCGACAGCCATCAGCCCCAGCATTTT. Translated: CASRPDSHQPQHF.

The sample holds many counts of this clonotype. A much bigger clone sits one base away, suggesting this may be a read error. This chain connects TRBV5-6 to TRBJ2-3; TRBD2 is a possible D gene (6 bases). This CDR3 region has 14 residues. Trimming took 2 bases from V and 2 from J, leaving 9 bases between them. CDR1 and CDR2 from the germline V gene are SGHDT and YYEEEE. Here the CDR3 DNA reads TGTGCCAGCAGCTTCGGACTACCCACAGATACGCAGTATTTT. Amino acids: CASSFGLPTDTQYF.

This clonotype was seen once. This rearrangement joins TRBV2 to TRBJ1-4; D call uncertain. The germline CDR1 and CDR2 sequences are SNHLY and FYNNEI. The V end was cut by 2 bases, the J end by 5 bases, with 15 bases between. The length of the CDR3 is 16 residues. The chain's CDR3 is CASSEYGQNRNEKLFF. Written as DNA, the CDR3 is TGTGCCAGCAGTGAATACGGTCAGAACCGCAATGAAAAACTGTTTTTT.

In its sample, this clonotype is medium-sized. The chain employs TRBV4-2 and TRBJ2-7; 9 bases align to TRBD2. CDR1 and CDR2 from the germline V gene are LGHNA and YNFKEQ. The CDR3 consists of 14 residues. V lost 4 bases to trimming and J lost 2 bases; unmatched junction nucleotides: 3. CDR3 sequence reads: CASSPSGAAYEQYF. The CDR3 bases are TGTGCCAGCAGCCCTAGCGGGGCCGCCTACGAGCAGTACTTC.